These 5 T cell receptor beta chains share one sample of origin, sequenced in a study of human T cells and chemical hapten exposure. Indicated time point: pre-sensitization, week 0. Treatment given: therapeutic diphenylcyclopropenone sensitization with weekly scalp DPC. TCRdb reprocessed the RACE reads via MiXCR and lists one record per CDR3 protein. The data show tens of thousands of distinct CDR3 sequences, with about 9% seen just once and around 15% held by the top ten. This material consisted of whole blood, taken in connection with sensitization to the hapten diphenylcyclopropenone (DPC). These TCRs come from a woman aged 40 to 49 with alopecia areata. Some clones in this sample may be carry-over from other donors' samples.

V gene TRBV20-1 combines with J gene TRBJ2-3, with a possible D match to TRBD1 (6 bases). CDR1 is DFQATT and CDR2 is SNEGSKA in the germline V gene (reference sequence). The V and J ends lost 3 bases and 0 bases respectively, with 10 bases between them. This CDR3 contains 14 residues. This chain's CDR3 is CSASGQGSTDTQYF. In DNA, the CDR3 is TGCAGTGCTAGTGGTCAGGGGAGCACAGATACGCAGTATTTT.

As concerns this clonotype: A much bigger clone sits one base away, suggesting this may be a read error. The rearrangement uses TRBV7-3 and TRBJ1-1; D ambiguous. Germline assignment: CDR1 SGHTA and CDR2 FQGTGA. The V end lost 3 bases, the J end lost 1 base, and 12 bases lay between the germline ends. The CDR3 contains 15 residues. CDR3 sequence reads: CASSLGGMANTEAFF. In DNA form, the CDR3 reads TGTGCCAGCAGCTTGGGCGGGATGGCGAACACTGAAGCTTTCTTT.

In this sample, this clonotype turned up many times. The chain uses TRBV7-2 and TRBJ2-1, with 8 bases lining up with TRBD1. V lost 6 bases, J lost 2 bases, and 6 bases stayed unmatched. Germline-derived CDR1 and CDR2 are SGHTA and FQGNSA. The CDR3 runs 15 residues. The CDR3 DNA follows: TGTGCCAGCAGTCTGGACAGGGCAACCTACAATGAGCAGTTCTTC. It yields the protein CASSLDRATYNEQFF.

The chain uses TRBV2 and TRBJ1-1; D is ambiguous. There are 13 residues in the CDR3. The germline gives CDR1 SNHLY, CDR2 FYNNEI. Trimming shortened V by 8 bases and J by 5 bases, and 15 bases separated the two germline ends. The CDR3 DNA reads TGTGCCAGCGGGGTATATCGAGGAACTGAAGCTTTCTTT. This codes for CASGVYRGTEAFF.

This chain connects TRBV30 to TRBJ1-1, with a possible D match to TRBD1 (5 bases). Per germline, CDR1 GTSNPN and CDR2 SVGIG (reference sequence). This CDR3 has 10 residues. The ends were cut back, 2 bases at V and 9 bases at J, with 7 bases in the middle. The CDR3 protein is CAWSWDQAFF. The CDR3 DNA reads as TGTGCCTGGAGTTGGGACCAAGCTTTCTTT.